This T cell receptor beta chain was sequenced in a study of blood T cell repertoires in COVID-19. Across the whole study: Specimens from acute and convalescent COVID-19 originated in the United States, Italy and Spain. From T cells, B-cell-depleted T cells, or PBMCs came the material, which was cDNA or gDNA.

Looked up from germline, CDR1 is MNHNY and CDR2 is SVGAGI (reference sequence). Trimming removed 4 bases at V and 3 bases at J, with 18 bases between. The CDR3 length is 16 residues. TCRdb's table, derived via immunoSEQ multiplex PCR, lists solely in-frame clones and lacks some. The sample includes a few hundred thousand clones, approximately 90% of them seen just once. This clonotype was obtained from a man aged 60 to 75 who had recovered from COVID-19. The sequenced material came from peripheral blood. The chain is built from TRBV6-6 and TRBJ1-1, with D perhaps matching TRBD1 (5 bases). CDR3 in DNA: TGTGCCAGCAGTTCAGGGTCCGGAGAGGTGTACACTGAAGCTTTCTTT. Translating gives CASSSGSGEVYTEAFF.